A single sample is the source of the 10 T cell receptor beta chains below, sequenced in a study of beta chain features in type 1 diabetes. Expressed TCRB transcripts were sequenced because the entire RNA isolate underwent reverse transcription. The assay was immunoSEQ multiplex PCR, and TCRdb's table has in-frame clones only and misses some. The table includes around 430,000 clones, over 25% detected once. Material: naive CD4+ T cells from blood. The receptors here all came from a man aged 18 to 29 in good health.

V is TRBV30 and J is TRBJ2-2; TRBD2 matches 14 bases. The germline CDR1 and CDR2 sequences are GTSNPN and SVGIG (reference sequence). V shed 4 bases, J shed 5 bases, and the junction held 6 bases outside the gene matches. This CDR3 is built from 16 residues. CDR3 coding DNA: TGTGCCTGGACCATCGGGACTAGCGGGAGAACCGGGGAGCTGTTTTTT. Translating it yields CAWTIGTSGRTGELFF.

The table lists this clone with a few counts. The chain recombines TRBV30 with TRBJ2-6, with D perhaps TRBD2 (6 bases). The CDR3 consists of 18 residues. Germline-derived CDR1 and CDR2 are GTSNPN and SVGIG (reference sequence). V was pared by 0 bases and J by 0 bases, with 15 bases between. CDR3 bases: TGTGCCTGGAGTGTACGCCAGGGACTTCGCTCTGGGGCCAACGTCCTGACTTTC. Protein: CAWSVRQGLRSGANVLTF.

This clone was picked up a small number of times. The V call is TRBV29-1, the J call TRBJ1-4; 10 bases align to TRBD1. The CDR3 is 14 amino acids. V trimming: 6 bases; J trimming: 8 bases; junction bases outside the gene matches: 9. Germline CDR1 and CDR2: SQVTM and ANQGSEA. This chain's CDR3 is CSVGTGQGNEKLFF. The DNA of the CDR3 is TGCAGCGTAGGGACGGGACAGGGGAACGAAAAACTGTTTTTT.

To note about this clone: A read error may account for a junction end that differs from germline. V is TRBV30 and J is TRBJ2-3; D ambiguous. Germline CDR1 is GTSNPN and CDR2 is SVGIG (reference sequence). This CDR3 has 12 residues. The CDR3 sequence is CGWSVGGDTQYF. The CDR3 bases are TGTGGCTGGAGTGTTGGTGGAGATACGCAGTATTTT. The whole variable domain, filled in from reference TRBV30 and TRBJ2-3, reads SQTIHQWPATLVQPVGSPLSLECTVEGTSNPNLYWYRQAAGRGLQLLFYSVGIGQISSEVPQNLSASRPQDRQFILSSKKLLLSDSGFYLCGWSVGGDTQYFGPGTRLTVL.

This clone was recorded a few times. V and J are TRBV9 and TRBJ2-7, with TRBD1 identical over 9 bases. This CDR3 is 17 amino acids long. The V and J ends lost 0 bases and 0 bases, in that order; junction bases with no gene match: 7. CDR1 is SGDLS, CDR2 YYNGEE, per germline. The CDR3 DNA follows: TGTGCCAGCAGCGTAGGCCCCGGGACAGGGACCTCCTACGAGCAGTACTTC. Amino acid sequence: CASSVGPGTGTSYEQYF.

The rearrangement links TRBV4-1 to TRBJ1-5; D remains unclear. The CDR3 consists of 17 residues. CDR1 MGHRA and CDR2 YSYEKL come from the germline V gene. V shed 0 bases and J shed 7 bases, with 19 bases lying between them. Here the CDR3 reads CASSQDMAPLRPQPQHF. CDR3 nucleotides: TGCGCCAGCAGCCAAGATATGGCTCCCCTAAGGCCACAGCCCCAGCATTTT.

This clone showed up just once. J is TRBJ2-5 and V is TRBV4-1, with TRBD2 as a possible D gene (6 bases). Germline loops: CDR1 MGHRA, CDR2 YSYEKL. V shed 1 base and J shed 5 bases, with 14 bases lying between them. The CDR3 covers 15 residues. The CDR3 DNA reads TGCGCCAGCAGCCAAGGTTCGGGGGTGCGGGAGACCCAGTACTTC. This codes for CASSQGSGVRETQYF.

This clone was picked up a small number of times. The rearrangement uses TRBV5-1 and TRBJ2-7; TRBD1 matches 7 bases. Unmatched junction bases numbered 6, after V lost 4 bases and J lost 2 bases. CDR3 length equals 14 residues. Germline CDR1 is SGHRS and CDR2 is YFSETQ. The CDR3 loop reads CASSPRQGAYEQYF. The CDR3 DNA sequence: TGCGCCAGCAGCCCGCGGCAGGGGGCCTACGAGCAGTACTTC.

This clone has more than one count but fewer than ten. The CDR3 DNA follows: TGTGCCAGTAGTCCGCCGGGGACAATAAACATTCAGTACTTC. Translating gives CASSPPGTINIQYF. This sequence joins TRBV19 and TRBJ2-4; TRBD1 is a possible D gene (6 bases). Trimming took 5 bases from V and 6 from J, leaving 14 bases between them. The CDR3 contains 14 residues. Germline V lookup: CDR1 LNHDA, CDR2 SQIVND (reference sequence).

The V and J genes are TRBV5-4 and TRBJ2-7, with 8 bases aligning to TRBD2. With 4 bases clipped from V and 7 bases from J, the junction kept 10 bases outside the gene matches. The CDR3 has 14 residues. Germline-derived CDR1 and CDR2 are SGHNT and YYREEE (reference sequence). CDR3 region: CASSPGTRNLEQYF. CDR3 nucleotides: TGTGCCAGCAGCCCCGGGACTAGAAATTTGGAGCAGTACTTC.